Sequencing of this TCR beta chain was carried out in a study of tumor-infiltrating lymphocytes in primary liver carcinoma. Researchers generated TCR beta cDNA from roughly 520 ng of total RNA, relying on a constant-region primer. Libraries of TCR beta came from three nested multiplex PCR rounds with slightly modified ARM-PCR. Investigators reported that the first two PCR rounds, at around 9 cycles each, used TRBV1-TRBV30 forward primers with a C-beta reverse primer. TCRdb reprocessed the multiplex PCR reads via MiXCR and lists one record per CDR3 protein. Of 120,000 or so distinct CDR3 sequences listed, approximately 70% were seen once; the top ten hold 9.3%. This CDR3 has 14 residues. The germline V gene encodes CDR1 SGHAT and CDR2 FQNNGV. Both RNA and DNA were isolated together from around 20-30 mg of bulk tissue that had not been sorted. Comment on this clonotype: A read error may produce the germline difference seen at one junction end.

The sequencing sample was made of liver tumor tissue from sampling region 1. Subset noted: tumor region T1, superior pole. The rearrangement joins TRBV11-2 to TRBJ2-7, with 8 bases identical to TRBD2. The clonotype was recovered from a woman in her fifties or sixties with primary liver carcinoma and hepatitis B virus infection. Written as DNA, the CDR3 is TGTGCCAGCAGCTTAGCTCGACTAGCGCACGAGCGGTACTTC. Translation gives CASSLARLAHERYF.